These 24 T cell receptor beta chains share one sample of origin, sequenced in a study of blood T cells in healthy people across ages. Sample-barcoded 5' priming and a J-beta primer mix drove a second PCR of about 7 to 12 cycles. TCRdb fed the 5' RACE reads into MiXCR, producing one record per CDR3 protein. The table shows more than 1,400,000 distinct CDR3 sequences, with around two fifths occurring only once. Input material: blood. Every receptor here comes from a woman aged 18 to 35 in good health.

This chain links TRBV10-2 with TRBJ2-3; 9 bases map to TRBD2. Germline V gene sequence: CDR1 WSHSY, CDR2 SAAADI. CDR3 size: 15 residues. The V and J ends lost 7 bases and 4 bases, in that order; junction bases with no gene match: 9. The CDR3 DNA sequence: TGCGCCAGCACCAAGCGGGAGGCCCCGCCAGATACGCAGTATTTT. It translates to CASTKREAPPDTQYF.

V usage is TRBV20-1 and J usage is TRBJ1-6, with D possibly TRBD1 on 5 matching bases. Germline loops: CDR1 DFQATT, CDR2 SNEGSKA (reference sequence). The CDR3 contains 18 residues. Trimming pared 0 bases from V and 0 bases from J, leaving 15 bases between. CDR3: CSARDVGDGSSYNSPLHF. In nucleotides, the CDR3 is TGCAGTGCTAGAGATGTAGGGGATGGGAGCTCCTATAATTCACCCCTCCACTTT.

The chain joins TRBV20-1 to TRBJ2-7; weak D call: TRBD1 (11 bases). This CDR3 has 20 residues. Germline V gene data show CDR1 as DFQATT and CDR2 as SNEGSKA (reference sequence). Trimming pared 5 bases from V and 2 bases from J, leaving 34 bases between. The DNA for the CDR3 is TGCAGTGCTGGTACAGAAGAGGACAGGGGGCTAGCGGGAGAAACCTACGAGCAGTACTTC. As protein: CSAGTEEDRGLAGETYEQYF.

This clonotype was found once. Here the CDR3 reads CASSDPGQGNSPLHF. The CDR3 nucleotides are TGTGCCAGCTCAGATCCGGGACAGGGGAATTCACCCCTCCACTTT. The chain couples TRBV18 to TRBJ1-6; 10 nucleotides line up with TRBD1. The CDR3 consists of 15 residues. The ends lost 5 bases at V and 7 bases at J; junction bases unmatched: 5. Per germline, CDR1 KGHSH and CDR2 LQKENI.

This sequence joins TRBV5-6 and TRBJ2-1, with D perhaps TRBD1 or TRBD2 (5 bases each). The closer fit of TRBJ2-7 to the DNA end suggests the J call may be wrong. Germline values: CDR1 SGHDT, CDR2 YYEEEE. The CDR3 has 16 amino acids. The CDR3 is CASRIQKPGTYNEQYF. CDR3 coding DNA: TGTGCCAGCAGGATACAAAAGCCCGGGACGTACAATGAGCAGTACTTC.

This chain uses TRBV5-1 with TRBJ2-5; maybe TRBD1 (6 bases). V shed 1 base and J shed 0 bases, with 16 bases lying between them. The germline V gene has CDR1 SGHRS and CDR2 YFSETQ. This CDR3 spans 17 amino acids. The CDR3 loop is CASSLWGFGDNQETQYF. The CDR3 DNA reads TGCGCCAGCAGCTTGTGGGGGTTTGGGGACAACCAAGAGACCCAGTACTTC.

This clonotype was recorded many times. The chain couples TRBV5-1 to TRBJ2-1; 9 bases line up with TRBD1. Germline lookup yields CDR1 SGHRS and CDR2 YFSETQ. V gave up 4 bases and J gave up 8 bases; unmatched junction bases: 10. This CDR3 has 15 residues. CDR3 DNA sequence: TGCGCCAGCAGCCTTCTACAGGGGGCGAGGGATGAGCAGTTCTTC. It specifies CASSLLQGARDEQFF. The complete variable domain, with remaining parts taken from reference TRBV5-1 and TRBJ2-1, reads KAGVTQTPRYLIKTRGQQVTLSCSPISGHRSVSWYQQTPGQGLQFLFEYFSETQRNKGNFPGRFSGRQFSNSRSEMNVSTLELGDSALYLCASSLLQGARDEQFFGPGTRLTVL.

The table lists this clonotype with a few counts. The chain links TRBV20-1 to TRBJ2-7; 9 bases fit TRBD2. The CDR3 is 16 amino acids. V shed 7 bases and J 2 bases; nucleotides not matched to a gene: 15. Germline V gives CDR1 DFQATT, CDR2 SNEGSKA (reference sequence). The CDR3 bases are TGCAGTGGATTACGGGGTAGCGGGAGTCCAACCTACGAGCAGTACTTC. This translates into CSGLRGSGSPTYEQYF.

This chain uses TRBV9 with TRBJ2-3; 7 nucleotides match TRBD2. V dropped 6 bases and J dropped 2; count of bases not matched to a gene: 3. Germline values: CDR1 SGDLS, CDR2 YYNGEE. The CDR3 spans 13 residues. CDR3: CASMGGDTDTQYF. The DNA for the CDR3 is TGTGCCAGCATGGGGGGGGACACAGATACGCAGTATTTT. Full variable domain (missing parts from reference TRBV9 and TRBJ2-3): DSGVTQTPKHLITATGQRVTLRCSPRSGDLSVYWYQQSLDQGLQFLIQYYNGEERAKGNILERFSAQQFPDLHSELNLSSLELGDSALYFCASMGGDTDTQYFGPGTRLTVL.

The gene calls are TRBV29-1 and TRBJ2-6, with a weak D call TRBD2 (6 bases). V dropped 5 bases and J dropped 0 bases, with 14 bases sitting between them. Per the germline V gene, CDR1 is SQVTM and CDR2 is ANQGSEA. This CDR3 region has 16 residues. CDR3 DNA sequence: TGCAGCGTTACCGGGACTCAAAACTCTGGGGCCAACGTCCTGACTTTC. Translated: CSVTGTQNSGANVLTF.

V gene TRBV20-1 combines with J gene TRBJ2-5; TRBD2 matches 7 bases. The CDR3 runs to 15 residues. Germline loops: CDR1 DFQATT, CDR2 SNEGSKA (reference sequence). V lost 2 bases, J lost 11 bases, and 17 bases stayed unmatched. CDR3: CSARNLADPYNEQYF. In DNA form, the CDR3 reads TGCAGTGCTAGAAATCTAGCGGACCCCTACAATGAGCAGTACTTC.

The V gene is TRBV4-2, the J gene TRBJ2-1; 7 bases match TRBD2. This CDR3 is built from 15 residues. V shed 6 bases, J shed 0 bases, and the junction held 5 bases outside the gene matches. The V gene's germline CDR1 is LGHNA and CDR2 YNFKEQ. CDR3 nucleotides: TGTGCCAGCAGTCAGAGCGGGAACTCCTACAATGAGCAGTTCTTC. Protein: CASSQSGNSYNEQFF.

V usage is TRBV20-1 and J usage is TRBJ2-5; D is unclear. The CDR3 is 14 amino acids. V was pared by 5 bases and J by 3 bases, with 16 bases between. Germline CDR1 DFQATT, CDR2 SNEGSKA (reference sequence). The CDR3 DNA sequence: TGCAGTGCTCCGAATATCCTGGGGAAAGAGACCCAGTACTTC. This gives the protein CSAPNILGKETQYF.

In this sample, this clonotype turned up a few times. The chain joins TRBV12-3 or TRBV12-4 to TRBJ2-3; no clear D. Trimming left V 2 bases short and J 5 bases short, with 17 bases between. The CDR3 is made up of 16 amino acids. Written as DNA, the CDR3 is TGTGCCAGCAGTTTATACAGATTCAATATCGGAGATACGCAGTATTTT. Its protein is CASSLYRFNIGDTQYF.

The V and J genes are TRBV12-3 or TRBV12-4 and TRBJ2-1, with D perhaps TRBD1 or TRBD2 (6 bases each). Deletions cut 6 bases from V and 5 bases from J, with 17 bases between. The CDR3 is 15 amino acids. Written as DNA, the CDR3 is TGTGCCAGCAGGCCCGGAACGGGGGCCAACAATGAGCAGTTCTTC. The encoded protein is CASRPGTGANNEQFF.

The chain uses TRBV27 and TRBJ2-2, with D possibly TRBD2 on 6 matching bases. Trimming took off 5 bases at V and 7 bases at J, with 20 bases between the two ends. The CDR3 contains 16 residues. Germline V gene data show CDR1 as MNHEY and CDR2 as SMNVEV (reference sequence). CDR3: CASSLKGLQSNGELFF. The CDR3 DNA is TGTGCCAGCAGTCTAAAGGGACTCCAGAGCAACGGGGAGCTGTTTTTT.

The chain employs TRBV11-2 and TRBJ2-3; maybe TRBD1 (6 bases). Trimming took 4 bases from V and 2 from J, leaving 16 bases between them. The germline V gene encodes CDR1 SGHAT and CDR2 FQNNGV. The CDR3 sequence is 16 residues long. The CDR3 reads CASSSTGSRYTDTQYF. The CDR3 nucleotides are TGTGCCAGCAGCTCCACAGGGTCGAGGTACACAGATACGCAGTATTTT.

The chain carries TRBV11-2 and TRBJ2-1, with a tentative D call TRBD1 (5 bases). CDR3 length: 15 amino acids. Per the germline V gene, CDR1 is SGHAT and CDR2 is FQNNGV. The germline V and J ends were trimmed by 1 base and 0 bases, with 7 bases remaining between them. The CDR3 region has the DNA TGTGCCAGCAGCTTAGGACAGACCTCCTACAATGAGCAGTTCTTC. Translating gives CASSLGQTSYNEQFF. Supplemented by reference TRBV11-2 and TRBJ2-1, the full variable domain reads EAGVAQSPRYKIIEKRQSVAFWCNPISGHATLYWYQQILGQGPKLLIQFQNNGVVDDSQLPKDRFSAERLKGVDSTLKIQPAKLEDSAVYLCASSLGQTSYNEQFFGPGTRLTVL.

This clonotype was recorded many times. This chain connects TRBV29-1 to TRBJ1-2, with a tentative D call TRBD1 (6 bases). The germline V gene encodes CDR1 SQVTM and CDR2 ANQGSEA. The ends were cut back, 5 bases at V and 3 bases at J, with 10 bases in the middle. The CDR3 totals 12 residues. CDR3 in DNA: TGCAGCGTTTCCCCAGGGGACTATGGCTACACCTTC. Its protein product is CSVSPGDYGYTF.

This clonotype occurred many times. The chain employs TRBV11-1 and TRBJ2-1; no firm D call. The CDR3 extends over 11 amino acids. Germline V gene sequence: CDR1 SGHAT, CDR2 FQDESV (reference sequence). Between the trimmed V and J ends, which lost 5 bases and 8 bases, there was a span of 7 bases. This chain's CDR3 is CASSQTDEQFF. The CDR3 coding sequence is TGTGCCAGCAGCCAGACGGATGAGCAGTTCTTC.

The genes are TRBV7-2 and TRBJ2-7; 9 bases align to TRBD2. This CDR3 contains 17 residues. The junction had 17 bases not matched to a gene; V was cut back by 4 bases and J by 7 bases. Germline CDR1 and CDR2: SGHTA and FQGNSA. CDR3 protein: CASSSIIAGGPNNEQYF. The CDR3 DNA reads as TGTGCCAGCAGCTCAATAATCGCGGGAGGGCCGAACAATGAGCAGTACTTC.

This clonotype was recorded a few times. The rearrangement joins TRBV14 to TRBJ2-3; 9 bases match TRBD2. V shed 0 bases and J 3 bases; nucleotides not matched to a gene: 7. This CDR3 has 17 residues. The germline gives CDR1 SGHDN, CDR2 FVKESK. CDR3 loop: CASSQDPPSGKTDTQYF. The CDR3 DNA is TGTGCCAGCAGCCAAGATCCCCCTAGCGGGAAAACAGATACGCAGTATTTT.

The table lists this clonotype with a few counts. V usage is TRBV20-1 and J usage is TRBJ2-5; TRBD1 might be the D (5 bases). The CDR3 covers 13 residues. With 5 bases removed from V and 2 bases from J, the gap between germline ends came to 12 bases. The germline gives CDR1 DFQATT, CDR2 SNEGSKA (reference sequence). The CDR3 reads CSAATDTQETQYF. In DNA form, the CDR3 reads TGCAGTGCTGCGACGGACACTCAAGAGACCCAGTACTTC.

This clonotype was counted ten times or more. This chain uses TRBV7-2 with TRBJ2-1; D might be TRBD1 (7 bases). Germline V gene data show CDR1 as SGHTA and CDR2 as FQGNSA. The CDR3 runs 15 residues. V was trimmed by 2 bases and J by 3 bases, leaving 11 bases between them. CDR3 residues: CASSLIRGVYNEQFF. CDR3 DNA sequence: TGTGCCAGCAGCTTAATCAGGGGGGTCTACAATGAGCAGTTCTTC.